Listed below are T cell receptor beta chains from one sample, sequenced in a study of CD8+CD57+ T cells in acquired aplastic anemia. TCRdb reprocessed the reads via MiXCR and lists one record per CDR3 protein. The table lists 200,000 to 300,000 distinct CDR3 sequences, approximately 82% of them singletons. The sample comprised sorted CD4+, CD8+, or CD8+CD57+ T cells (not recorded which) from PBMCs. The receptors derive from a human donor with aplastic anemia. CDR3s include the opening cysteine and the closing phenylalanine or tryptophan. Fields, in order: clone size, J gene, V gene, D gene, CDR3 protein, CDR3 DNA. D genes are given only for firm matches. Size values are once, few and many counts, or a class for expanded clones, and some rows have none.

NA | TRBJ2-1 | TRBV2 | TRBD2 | CAKRSGGSDEQFF | TGCGCCAAAAGAAGCGGGGGGAGCGATGAGCAGTTCTTC
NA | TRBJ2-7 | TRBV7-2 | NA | CASSYEPGGAALSYF | TGTGCCAGCAGTTATGAGCCAGGCGGGGCAGCCCTTTCCTACTTC
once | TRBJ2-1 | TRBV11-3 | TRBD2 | CASRIPGGAYNEQFF | TGTGCCAGCAGGATACCGGGAGGAGCCTACAATGAGCAGTTCTTC
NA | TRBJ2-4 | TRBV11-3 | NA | CASGLALNIQYF | TGTGCCAGCGGCTTAGCTCTGAACATTCAGTACTTC
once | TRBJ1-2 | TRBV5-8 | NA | CASSLRAGYTF | TGTGCCAGCAGCTTGAGGGCTGGCTACACCTTC
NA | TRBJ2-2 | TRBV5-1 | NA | CASSLQTSNTGELFF | TGCGCCAGCAGCTTGCAGACTAGTAACACCGGGGAGCTGTTTTTT
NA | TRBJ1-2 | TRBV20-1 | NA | CSASGTNYGYTF | TGCAGTGCTAGTGGGACTAACTATGGCTACACCTTC
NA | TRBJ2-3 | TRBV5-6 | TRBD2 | CASGLAGADTQYF | TGTGCCAGCGGACTAGCGGGGGCAGATACGCAGTATTTT
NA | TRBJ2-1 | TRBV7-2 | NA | CASSPGAGYEHSF | TGTGCCAGCAGTCCCGGGGCTGGGTATGAGCACTCCTTC
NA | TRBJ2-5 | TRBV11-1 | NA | CAYRVAAYEETQYF | TGTGCCTACAGGGTAGCGGCGTACGAAGAGACCCAGTACTTC
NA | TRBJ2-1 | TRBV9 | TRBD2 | CASSVESSGNNEQFF | TGTGCCAGCAGCGTAGAGTCTAGCGGGAACAATGAGCAGTTCTTC
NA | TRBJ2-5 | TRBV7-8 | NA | CAGRGAREPEYF | TGTGCCGGAAGGGGAGCTAGGGAGCCCGAGTACTTC
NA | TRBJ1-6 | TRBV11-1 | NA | CASSFGEDTQNFGLHF | TGTGCCAGCAGCTTCGGAGAGGATACGCAGAATTTTGGCCTCCACTTT
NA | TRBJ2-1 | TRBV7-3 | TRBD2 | CASTLGRVPNEQFF | TGTGCCAGCACCCTAGGGAGGGTCCCCAATGAGCAGTTCTTC
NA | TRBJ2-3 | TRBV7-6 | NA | CASSLAPTPTPQFF | TGTGCCAGCAGCTTAGCCCCCACACCTACTCCGCAGTTTTTT
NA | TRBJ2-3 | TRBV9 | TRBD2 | CASGLAGGIQYHDF | TGTGCCAGCGGCTTAGCGGGAGGCATTCAGTACCACGATTTT
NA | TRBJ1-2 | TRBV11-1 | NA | CASNLDLVYGYTF | TGTGCCAGCAACCTTGACCTGGTCTATGGCTACACCTTC
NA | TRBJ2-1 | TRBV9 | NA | CASRQGGNNGQDEQFF | TGTGCCAGCAGACAGGGGGGGAACAACGGTCAGGATGAGCAGTTCTTC
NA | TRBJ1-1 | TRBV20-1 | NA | CSASNAGFGSEAFF | TGCAGTGCTAGTAATGCAGGGTTCGGCAGTGAAGCTTTCTTT
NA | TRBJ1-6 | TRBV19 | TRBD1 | CASSVAGGVGGEPLHF | TGTGCCAGCAGTGTGGCAGGGGGAGTGGGTGGGGAGCCCCTCCACTTT
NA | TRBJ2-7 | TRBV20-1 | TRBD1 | CSAQTGQRIYEQYF | TGCAGTGCTCAGACGGGACAGCGGATCTACGAGCAGTACTTC
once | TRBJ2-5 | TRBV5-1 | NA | CATSMTRSQQTQYF | TGTGCCACCAGCATGACGCGAAGCCAACAGACCCAGTACTTC
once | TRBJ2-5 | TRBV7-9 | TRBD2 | CASSLARGRKGTQYF | TGTGCCAGCAGCTTAGCACGCGGGAGAAAGGGGACCCAGTACTTC
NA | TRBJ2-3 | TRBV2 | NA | CASSYGGTEAQQYF | TGTGCCAGCAGCTACGGGGGCACCGAAGCTCAGCAGTATTTT
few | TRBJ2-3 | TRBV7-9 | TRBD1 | CAIRDSFTDTQYF | TGTGCCATTAGGGACAGTTTCACAGATACGCAGTATTTT
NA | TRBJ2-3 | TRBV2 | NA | CASTSPDTQYF | TGTGCCAGCACATCGCCAGATACGCAGTATTTT
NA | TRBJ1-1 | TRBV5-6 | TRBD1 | CASSSRDRGPDEAFF | TGTGCCAGCAGCTCCCGGGACAGGGGCCCAGATGAAGCTTTCTTT
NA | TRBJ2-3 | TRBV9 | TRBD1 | CASSVAGQSTDPHF | TGTGCCAGCAGCGTAGCGGGACAGAGCACAGATCCGCATTTT
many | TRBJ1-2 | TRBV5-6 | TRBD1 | CASSLAGDSYGYTF | TGTGCCAGCAGCTTGGCCGGGGACAGCTATGGCTACACCTTC
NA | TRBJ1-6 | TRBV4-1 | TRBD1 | CASSQEGWGQRSPLHF | TGCGCCAGCAGCCAAGAAGGCTGGGGACAGCGATCCCCCCTCCACTTT
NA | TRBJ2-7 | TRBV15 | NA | CATSRSTGAEEQYF | TGTGCCACCAGCAGAAGCACCGGGGCAGAGGAGCAGTACTTC
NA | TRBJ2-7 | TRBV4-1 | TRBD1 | CASSHTGTGSYEQYF | TGCGCCAGCAGCCATACCGGGACAGGGTCCTACGAGCAGTACTTC
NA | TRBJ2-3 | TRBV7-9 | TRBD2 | CASSSPASGRTYEF | TGTGCCAGCAGCTCCCCGGCTAGCGGGAGGACCTACGAGTTT